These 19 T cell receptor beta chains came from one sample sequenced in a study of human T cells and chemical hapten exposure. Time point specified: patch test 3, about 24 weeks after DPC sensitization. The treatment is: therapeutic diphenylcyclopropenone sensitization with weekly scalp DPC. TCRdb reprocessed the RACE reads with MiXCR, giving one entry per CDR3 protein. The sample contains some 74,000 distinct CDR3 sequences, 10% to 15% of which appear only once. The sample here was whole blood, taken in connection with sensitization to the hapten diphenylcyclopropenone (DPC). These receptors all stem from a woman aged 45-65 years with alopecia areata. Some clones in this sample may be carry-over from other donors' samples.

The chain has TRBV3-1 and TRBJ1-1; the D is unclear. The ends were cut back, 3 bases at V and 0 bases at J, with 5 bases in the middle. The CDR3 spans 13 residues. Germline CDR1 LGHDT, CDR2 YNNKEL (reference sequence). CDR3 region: CASSQWVNTEAFF. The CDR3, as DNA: TGTGCCAGCAGCCAGTGGGTGAACACTGAAGCTTTCTTT.

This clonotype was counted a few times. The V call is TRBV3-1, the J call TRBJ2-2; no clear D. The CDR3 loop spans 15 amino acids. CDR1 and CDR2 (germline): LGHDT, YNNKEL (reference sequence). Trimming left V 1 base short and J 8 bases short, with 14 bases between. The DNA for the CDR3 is TGTGCCAGCAGCCAAGTCAACGGCGCCGCAGGGGAGCTGTTTTTT. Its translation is CASSQVNGAAGELFF.

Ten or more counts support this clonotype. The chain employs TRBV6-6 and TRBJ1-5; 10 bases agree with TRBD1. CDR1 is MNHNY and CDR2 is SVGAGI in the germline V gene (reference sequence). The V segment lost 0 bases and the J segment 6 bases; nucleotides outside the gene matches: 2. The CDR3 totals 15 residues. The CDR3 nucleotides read TGTGCCAGCAGTTACTCTTGGGACAGGGGTCAGCCCCAGCATTTT. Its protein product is CASSYSWDRGQPQHF.

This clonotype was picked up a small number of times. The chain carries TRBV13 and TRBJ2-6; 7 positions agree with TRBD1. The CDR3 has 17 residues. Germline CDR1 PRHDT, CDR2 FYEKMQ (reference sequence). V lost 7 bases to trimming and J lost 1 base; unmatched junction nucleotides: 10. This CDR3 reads CASIRTGAGSGANVLTF. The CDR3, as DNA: TGTGCCAGCATTCGCACAGGGGCGGGTTCTGGGGCCAACGTCCTGACTTTC.

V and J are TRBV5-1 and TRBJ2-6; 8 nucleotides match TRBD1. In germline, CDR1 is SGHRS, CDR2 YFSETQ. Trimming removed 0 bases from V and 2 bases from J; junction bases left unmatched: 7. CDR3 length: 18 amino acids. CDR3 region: CASSLVEAGGAGANVLTF. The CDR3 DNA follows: TGCGCCAGCAGCTTGGTCGAGGCAGGGGGCGCTGGGGCCAACGTCCTGACTTTC.

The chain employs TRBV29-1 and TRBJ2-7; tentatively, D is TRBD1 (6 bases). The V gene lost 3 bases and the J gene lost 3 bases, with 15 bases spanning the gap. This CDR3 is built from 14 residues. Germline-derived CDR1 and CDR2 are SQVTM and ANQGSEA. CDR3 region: CSVDRDTNFYEQYF. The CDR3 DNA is TGCAGCGTTGACCGGGACACGAACTTCTACGAGCAGTACTTC.

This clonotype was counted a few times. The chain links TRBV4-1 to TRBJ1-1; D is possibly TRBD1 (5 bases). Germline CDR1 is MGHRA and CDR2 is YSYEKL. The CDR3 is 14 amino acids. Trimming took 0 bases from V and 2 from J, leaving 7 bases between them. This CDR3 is CASSQETDNTEAFF. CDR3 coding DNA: TGCGCCAGCAGCCAAGAGACAGATAACACTGAAGCTTTCTTT.

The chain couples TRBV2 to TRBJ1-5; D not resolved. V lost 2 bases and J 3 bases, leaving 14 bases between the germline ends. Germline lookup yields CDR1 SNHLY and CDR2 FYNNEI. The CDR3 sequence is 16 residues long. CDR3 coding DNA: TGTGCCAGCAGTGAACGGCCTCCCGTAGCCAATCAGCCCCAGCATTTT. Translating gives CASSERPPVANQPQHF.

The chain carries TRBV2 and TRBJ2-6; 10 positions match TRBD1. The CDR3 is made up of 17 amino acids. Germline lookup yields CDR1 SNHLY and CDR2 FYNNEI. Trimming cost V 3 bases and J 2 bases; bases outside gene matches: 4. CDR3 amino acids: CASSDPDRGTGANVLTF. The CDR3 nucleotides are TGTGCCAGCAGTGACCCGGACAGGGGGACTGGGGCCAACGTCCTGACTTTC.

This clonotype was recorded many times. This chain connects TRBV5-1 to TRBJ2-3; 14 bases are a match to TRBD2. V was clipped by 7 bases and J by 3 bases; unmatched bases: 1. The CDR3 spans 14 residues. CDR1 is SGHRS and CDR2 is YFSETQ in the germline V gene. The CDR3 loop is CASGTSGRTDTQYF. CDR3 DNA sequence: TGCGCCAGCGGGACTAGCGGGAGAACAGATACGCAGTATTTT.

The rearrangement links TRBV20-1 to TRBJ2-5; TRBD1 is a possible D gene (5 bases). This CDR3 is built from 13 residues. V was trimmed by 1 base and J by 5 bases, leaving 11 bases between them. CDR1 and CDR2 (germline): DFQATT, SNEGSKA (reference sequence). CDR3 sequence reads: CSARVSGMETQYF. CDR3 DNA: TGCAGTGCTAGAGTGTCAGGGATGGAGACCCAGTACTTC.

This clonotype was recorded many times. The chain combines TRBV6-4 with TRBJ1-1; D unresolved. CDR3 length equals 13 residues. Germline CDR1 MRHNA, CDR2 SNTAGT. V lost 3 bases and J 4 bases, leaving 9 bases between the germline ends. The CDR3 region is CASSDRVGTEAFF. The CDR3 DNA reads TGTGCCAGCAGTGATAGGGTCGGCACTGAAGCTTTCTTT.

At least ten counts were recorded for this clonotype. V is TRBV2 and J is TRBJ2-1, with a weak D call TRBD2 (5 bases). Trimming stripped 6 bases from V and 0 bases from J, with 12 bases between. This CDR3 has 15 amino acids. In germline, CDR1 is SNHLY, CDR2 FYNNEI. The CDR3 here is CASSLSASSYNEQFF. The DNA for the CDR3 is TGTGCCAGCAGCCTTAGCGCGAGCTCCTACAATGAGCAGTTCTTC.

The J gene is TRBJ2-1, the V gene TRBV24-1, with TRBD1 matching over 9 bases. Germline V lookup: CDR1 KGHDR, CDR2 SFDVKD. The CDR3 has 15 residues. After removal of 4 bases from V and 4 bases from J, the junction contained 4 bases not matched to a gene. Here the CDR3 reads CATSEGTGPYNEQFF. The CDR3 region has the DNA TGTGCCACCAGTGAGGGGACAGGGCCATACAATGAGCAGTTCTTC.

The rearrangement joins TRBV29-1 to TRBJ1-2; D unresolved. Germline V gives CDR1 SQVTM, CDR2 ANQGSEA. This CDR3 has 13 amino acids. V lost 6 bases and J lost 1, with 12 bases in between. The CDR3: CSVRPSDNYGYTF. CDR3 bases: TGCAGCGTGAGGCCATCTGATAACTATGGCTACACCTTC.

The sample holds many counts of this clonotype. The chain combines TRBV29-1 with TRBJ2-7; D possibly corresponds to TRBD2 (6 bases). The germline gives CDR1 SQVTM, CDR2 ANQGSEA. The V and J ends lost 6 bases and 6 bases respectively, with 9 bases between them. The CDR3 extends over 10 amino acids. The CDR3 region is CSVQEGEQYF. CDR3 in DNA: TGCAGCGTCCAGGAGGGCGAGCAGTACTTC.

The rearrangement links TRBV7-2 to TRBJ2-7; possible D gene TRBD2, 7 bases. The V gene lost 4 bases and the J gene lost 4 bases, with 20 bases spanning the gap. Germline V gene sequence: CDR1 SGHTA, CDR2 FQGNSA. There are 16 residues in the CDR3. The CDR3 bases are TGTGCCAGCAGCTCAACCCGGAGGGGGGGCAGGTACGAGCAGTACTTC. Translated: CASSSTRRGGRYEQYF.

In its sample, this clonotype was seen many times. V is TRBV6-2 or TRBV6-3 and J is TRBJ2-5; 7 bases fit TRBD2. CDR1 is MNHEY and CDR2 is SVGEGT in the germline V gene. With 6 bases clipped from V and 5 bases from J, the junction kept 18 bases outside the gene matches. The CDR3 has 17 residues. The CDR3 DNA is TGTGCCAGCAGACCCTGGAGGGGTCTAGCGGCCGCGGAGACCCAGTACTTC. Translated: CASRPWRGLAAAETQYF.

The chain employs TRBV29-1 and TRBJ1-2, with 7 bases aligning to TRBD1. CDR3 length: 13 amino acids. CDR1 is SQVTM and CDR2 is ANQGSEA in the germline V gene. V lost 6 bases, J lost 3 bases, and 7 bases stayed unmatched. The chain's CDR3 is CSVTGDEDYGYTF. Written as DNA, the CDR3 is TGCAGCGTCACAGGGGACGAAGACTATGGCTACACCTTC.